These T cell receptor beta chains were read from a single sample in a study of shared clonotypes between healthy human individuals. Repertoires were generated with immunoSEQ multiplex PCR, while TCRdb's copy carries only in-frame clones and drops some. The sample has about 490,000 clones, around 78% seen once. The specimen was PBMCs. The source is a woman in her thirties or forties in good health. Some clones in this sample may be carry-over from other donors' samples. Each CDR3 is given with its conserved first and last residue. A D gene is named only where the DNA matches it firmly. Rows may omit the clone size; those that give it use once, few, many or a size class.

cdr3_nt | cdr3_aa | v_call | clone_size | d_call | j_call
TGTGCCAGCAGTGAATTCCCCGGCGGCGAGCAGTACTTC | CASSEFPGGEQYF | TRBV25-1 | NA | NA | TRBJ2-7
TGTGCCAGCACCCCCCCCGGGACCTACGAGCAGTACTTC | CASTPPGTYEQYF | TRBV28 | NA | NA | TRBJ2-7
TGTGCCACCACCCGAAGGCAGTGGGGATACACAGATACGCAGTATTTT | CATTRRQWGYTDTQYF | TRBV5-4 | NA | NA | TRBJ2-3
TGTGCCAGCAGTGAGAGGACAGAAAACACCGGGGAGCTGTTTTTT | CASSERTENTGELFF | TRBV6-1 | NA | NA | TRBJ2-2
TGTGCCAGCAGTTCCTCCGGGACAGGTATACACTACGAGCAGTACTTC | CASSSSGTGIHYEQYF | TRBV28 | NA | TRBD1 | TRBJ2-7
TGTGCCAGCAGCTTGGGTTGGGGCGACGAGGGCACTGAAGCTTTCTTT | CASSLGWGDEGTEAFF | TRBV5-6 | NA | NA | TRBJ1-1
TGTGCCAGCAGCTTAGGTCGCCGTGAGGAGCAGTTCTTC | CASSLGRREEQFF | TRBV7-3 | NA | NA | TRBJ2-1
TGTGCCAGCAGCCTCGGACAGGGGATCAACGAGCAGTACTTC | CASSLGQGINEQYF | TRBV11-3 | few | TRBD1 | TRBJ2-7
TGTGCCAGCAGTTTAAAGGACATAAGACTTTTT | CASSLKDIRLF | TRBV28 | NA | NA | TRBJ1-5
TGTGCCAGTAGTGCCGGCCTAGCCCTCTCCTACGAGCAGTACTTC | CASSAGLALSYEQYF | TRBV19 | NA | NA | TRBJ2-7
TGTGCCAGCAGTTTAGACGGGTGGGGTTGGGAGACCCAGTACTTC | CASSLDGWGWETQYF | TRBV27 | NA | NA | TRBJ2-5
TGTGCCAGCAGCCGCGGGACTAGCAGGACCTACGAGCAGTACTTC | CASSRGTSRTYEQYF | TRBV14 | NA | TRBD2 | TRBJ2-7
TGTGCCAGCAGCTTAGGCACTAGCGGGAGGGCCGTTGAGCAGTTCTTC | CASSLGTSGRAVEQFF | TRBV5-4 | NA | TRBD2 | TRBJ2-1
TGTGCCAGCAGAAGACAGGGCTACGAGCAGTACTTC | CASRRQGYEQYF | TRBV6-1 | NA | TRBD1 | TRBJ2-7
TGTGCCTGGAGTGTAACGTTGGATACGCAGTATTTT | CAWSVTLDTQYF | TRBV30 | many | NA | TRBJ2-3
TGCGCCAGCACCGAACTAGCGGGAGTGGGGGAGACCCAGTACTTC | CASTELAGVGETQYF | TRBV5-1 | NA | TRBD2 | TRBJ2-5
TGCGCCAGCAGCATAGTCGGCACAGATACGCAGTATTTT | CASSIVGTDTQYF | TRBV5-1 | NA | NA | TRBJ2-3
TGTGCCAGCAGCCAAGTGGGACTAGCTGGGTCGGAGACCCAGTACTTC | CASSQVGLAGSETQYF | TRBV14 | NA | TRBD2 | TRBJ2-5
TGTGCCAGCAGGTTTTCTGGGGCCAACGTCCTGACTTTC | CASRFSGANVLTF | TRBV2 | NA | NA | TRBJ2-6
TGCGCCAGCAGTCAATCGATTAGTAGCACAGATACGCAGTATTTT | CASSQSISSTDTQYF | TRBV23-1 | NA | NA | TRBJ2-3
TGTGCCAGCTCACCACCCCTAGCGGGTAGCTCCTACGAGCAGTACTTC | CASSPPLAGSSYEQYF | TRBV18 | NA | TRBD2 | TRBJ2-7
TGCAGCGTTGACTCAGTAGGCGAGCTCACGGACTATGGCTACACCTTC | CSVDSVGELTDYGYTF | TRBV29-1 | NA | NA | TRBJ1-2
TGTGCCAGTAGTACCTACACGGTCTCTGGGGCCAACGTCCTGACTTTC | CASSTYTVSGANVLTF | TRBV19 | NA | NA | TRBJ2-6
TGTGCCAGCAGTGAAAGAGCGGGGGCATATAGCAATCAGCCCCAGCATTTT | CASSERAGAYSNQPQHF | TRBV7-8 | many | NA | TRBJ1-5
TGTGCCAGCAGGCGACCCAGTGACAAGGGCACTGAAGCTTTCTTT | CASRRPSDKGTEAFF | TRBV28 | NA | NA | TRBJ1-1
TGCGCCAGCAGCCACCCACGACTAGCGGGAAGGTGGGCCAATGAGCAGTTCTTC | CASSHPRLAGRWANEQFF | TRBV4-1 | NA | TRBD2 | TRBJ2-1
TGCGCCAGCAGCCACGGGGACGGAAACTATGGCTACACCTTC | CASSHGDGNYGYTF | TRBV5-1 | NA | NA | TRBJ1-2
TGCGCCAGCAGCTTGGCTGGGACAGTGAATCAGCCCCAGCATTTT | CASSLAGTVNQPQHF | TRBV5-1 | NA | TRBD1 | TRBJ1-5
TGTGCCAGTAGTAGGGGACTAGCGGGGATCACCGGGGAGCTGTTTTTT | CASSRGLAGITGELFF | TRBV19 | NA | TRBD2 | TRBJ2-2
TGCGCCAGCAGCTTGGGACTAGCGGGAATCCAAGAGACCCAGTACTTC | CASSLGLAGIQETQYF | TRBV5-1 | few | TRBD2 | TRBJ2-5
TGTGCCTGGAGAATACTTTCTGGAAACACCATATATTTT | CAWRILSGNTIYF | TRBV30 | NA | NA | TRBJ1-3
TGTGCCAGCTCACCACCAGAGACCCAGTACTTC | CASSPPETQYF | TRBV18 | NA | NA | TRBJ2-5
TGCGCCAGCAGTTCCCGGACGGGCACCGGGGAGCTGTTTTTT | CASSSRTGTGELFF | TRBV10-1 | NA | NA | TRBJ2-2
TGTGCCAGCAGTGAATGGCCAGGGGAAGGTGGCACTGAAGCTTTCTTT | CASSEWPGEGGTEAFF | TRBV6-1 | many | NA | TRBJ1-1
TGTGCCAGCAGTGTCGCAGGGACGTTACAGACCCAGTACTTC | CASSVAGTLQTQYF | TRBV2 | once | NA | TRBJ2-5
TGTGCCAGCAGCCAAACGGGGGGTCGTTTCGATGAGCAGTTCTTC | CASSQTGGRFDEQFF | TRBV4-2 | few | TRBD2 | TRBJ2-1
TGTGCCAGCAGCTCCAAGGCGGGGGGGCGGTTAGACGAAGAGACCCAGTACTTC | CASSSKAGGRLDEETQYF | TRBV25-1 | NA | TRBD2 | TRBJ2-5
TGTGCCAGCTCAAACACCGGGACAGGGCTGGCCTATGGCTACACCTTC | CASSNTGTGLAYGYTF | TRBV18 | NA | TRBD1 | TRBJ1-2
TGTGCCAGCAGCCAGACTAGCGGGAGGGCTCGCGATACGCAGTATTTT | CASSQTSGRARDTQYF | TRBV7-2 | NA | TRBD2 | TRBJ2-3
TGTGCCTCCTCCGGGCAGGGGGGAGAGACCCAGTACTTC | CASSGQGGETQYF | TRBV7-2 | NA | NA | TRBJ2-5
TGTGCCAGCAGCGTAGAGGCTTCTGGTGGCTACACCTTC | CASSVEASGGYTF | TRBV9 | NA | NA | TRBJ1-2